This TCR beta chain was sequenced during a study of post-analysis software for immune sequencing data. TCR beta cDNA libraries included unique molecular identifiers. TCRdb used MiXCR to reprocess the PCR reads, holding one entry per CDR3 protein. The sample has over 300,000 distinct CDR3 sequences; less than 35% are singletons. Study-wide results and caveats: There were five or six TRBV segments more frequent in patients than controls, and TRBV5-6, TRBV5-1 and TRBV20-1 were among them.

On this clonotype itself: What it binds is not known.

Looked up from germline, CDR1 is SNHLY and CDR2 is FYNNEI. This CDR3 comprises 15 residues. Trimming took 8 bases from V and 0 from J; bases not matched to a gene: 9. The rearrangement joins TRBV2 to TRBJ1-2; 7 nucleotides match TRBD1. The sequencing sample was made of blood. The sequence was obtained from a girl aged 5-17 years with multiple sclerosis. This CDR3 is CASGFDRDANYGYTF. In DNA, the CDR3 is TGTGCCAGCGGATTTGACAGGGATGCTAACTATGGCTACACCTTC.